This T cell receptor (beta chain) was observed in a study of human T cells and chemical hapten exposure. Trimming took 0 bases from V and 6 from J; bases not matched to a gene: 5. This CDR3 is 16 amino acids long. CDR1 MNHEY and CDR2 SVGAGI come from the germline V gene. TCRdb reprocessed the RACE reads via MiXCR and lists one record per CDR3 protein. The repertoire holds roughly 250,000 distinct CDR3 sequences, with 7.5% to 9% as singletons. Regarding time point: pre-sensitization, week 0. The treatment is: therapeutic diphenylcyclopropenone sensitization with weekly scalp DPC. The chain employs TRBV6-5 and TRBJ1-6, with TRBD1 matching 7 bases. This receptor was identified in a woman aged 40-49 years with alopecia areata. Some clones in this sample may be carry-over from other donors' samples. Sequenced material: whole blood, taken in connection with sensitization to the hapten diphenylcyclopropenone (DPC). The CDR3 nucleotides are TGTGCCAGCAGTTACTCGACGGGACAGCCTAATTCACCCCTCCACTTT. This gives the protein CASSYSTGQPNSPLHF.